This T cell receptor beta chain comes out of a study of response to subunit inactivated influenza vaccine. Study-level results: It was the authors' suggestion that each seasonal influenza vaccination recruits few new T cells.

This clonotype was recorded a few times. Its antigen is unknown. The CDR3 runs to 16 residues. V shed 6 bases and J shed 7 bases, with 22 bases lying between them. One entry per CDR3 protein results from TCRdb running MiXCR on the RT-PCR reads. The repertoire includes about 700,000 distinct CDR3 sequences, approximately 15% of them detected once, and roughly 6.4% sits in the top ten. This clonotype was obtained from a man over 45 who received an inactivated influenza vaccine. Specimen: PBMCs from blood, collected 14 days before vaccination. The chain carries TRBV12-3 or TRBV12-4 and TRBJ2-1, with D perhaps matching TRBD1 (6 bases). The CDR3 sequence is CASSRRGAGVGNEQFF. The CDR3 coding sequence is TGTGCCAGCAGCAGAAGAGGGGCAGGGGTGGGGAATGAGCAGTTCTTC.